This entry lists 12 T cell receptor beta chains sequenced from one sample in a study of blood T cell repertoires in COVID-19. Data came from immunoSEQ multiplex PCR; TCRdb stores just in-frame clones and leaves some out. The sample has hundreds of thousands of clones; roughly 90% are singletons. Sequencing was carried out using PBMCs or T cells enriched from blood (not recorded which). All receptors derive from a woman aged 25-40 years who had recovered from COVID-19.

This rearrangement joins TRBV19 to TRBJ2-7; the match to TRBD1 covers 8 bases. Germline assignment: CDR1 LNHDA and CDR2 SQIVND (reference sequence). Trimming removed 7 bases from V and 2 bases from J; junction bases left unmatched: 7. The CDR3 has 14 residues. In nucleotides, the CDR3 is TGTGCCAGTAACCTCCGGGACAGGCCCTACGAGCAGTACTTC. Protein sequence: CASNLRDRPYEQYF. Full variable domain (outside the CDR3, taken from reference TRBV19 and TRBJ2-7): DGGITQSPKYLFRKEGQNVTLSCEQNLNHDAMYWYRQDPGQGLRLIYYSQIVNDFQKGDIAEGYSVSREKKESFPLTVTSAQKNPTAFYLCASNLRDRPYEQYFGPGTRLTVT.

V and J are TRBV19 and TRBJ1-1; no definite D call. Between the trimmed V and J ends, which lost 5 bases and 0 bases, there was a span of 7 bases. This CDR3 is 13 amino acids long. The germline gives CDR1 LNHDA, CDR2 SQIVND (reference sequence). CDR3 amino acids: CASSPGVNTEAFF. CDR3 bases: TGTGCCAGTAGTCCAGGCGTGAACACTGAAGCTTTCTTT.

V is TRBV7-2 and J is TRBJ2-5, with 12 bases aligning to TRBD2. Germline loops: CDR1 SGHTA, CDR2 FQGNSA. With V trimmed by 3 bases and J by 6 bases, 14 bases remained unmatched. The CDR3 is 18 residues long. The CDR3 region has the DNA TGTGCCAGCAGCTTTCCTAGGGAGGCTAGCGGGGGGGCGAAGACCCAGTACTTC. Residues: CASSFPREASGGAKTQYF.

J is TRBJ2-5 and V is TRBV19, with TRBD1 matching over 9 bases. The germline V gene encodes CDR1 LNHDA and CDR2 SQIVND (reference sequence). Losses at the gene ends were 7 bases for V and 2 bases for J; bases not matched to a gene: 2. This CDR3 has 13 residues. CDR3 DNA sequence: TGTGCCAGTACCGGACAGGGGCAAGAGACCCAGTACTTC. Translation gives CASTGQGQETQYF.

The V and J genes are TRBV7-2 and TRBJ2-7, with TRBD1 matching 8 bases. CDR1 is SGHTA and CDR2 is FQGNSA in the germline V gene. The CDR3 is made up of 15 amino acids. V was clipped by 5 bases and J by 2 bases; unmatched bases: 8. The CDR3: CASSDWTGPAYEQYF. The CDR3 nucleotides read TGTGCCAGCAGCGACTGGACAGGGCCGGCCTACGAGCAGTACTTC. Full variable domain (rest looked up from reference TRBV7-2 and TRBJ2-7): GAGVSQSPSNKVTEKGKDVELRCDPISGHTALYWYRQSLGQGLEFLIYFQGNSAPDKSGLPSDRFSAERTGGSVSTLTIQRTQQEDSAVYLCASSDWTGPAYEQYFGPGTRLTVT.

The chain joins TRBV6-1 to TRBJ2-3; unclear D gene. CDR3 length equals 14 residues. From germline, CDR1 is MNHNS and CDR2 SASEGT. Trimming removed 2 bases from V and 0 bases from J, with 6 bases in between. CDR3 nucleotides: TGTGCCAGCAGTGAACAGACTAGCACAGATACGCAGTATTTT. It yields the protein CASSEQTSTDTQYF.

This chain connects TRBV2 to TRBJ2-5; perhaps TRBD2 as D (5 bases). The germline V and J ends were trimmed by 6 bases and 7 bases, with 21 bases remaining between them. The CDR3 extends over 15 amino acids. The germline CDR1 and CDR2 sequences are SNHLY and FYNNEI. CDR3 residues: CASREQSGPVGTQYF. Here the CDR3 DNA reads TGTGCCAGCAGGGAACAAAGCGGACCTGTCGGGACCCAGTACTTC.

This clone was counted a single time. Here the CDR3 DNA reads TGCGCCAGCAGGAGCGGTAGTAGCACAGATACGCAGTATTTT. Translated, it gives CASRSGSSTDTQYF. The chain has TRBV10-2 and TRBJ2-3; TRBD2 is a possible D gene (5 bases). The V end was cut by 6 bases, the J end by 0 bases, with 10 bases between. This CDR3 is 14 amino acids long. Germline assignment: CDR1 WSHSY and CDR2 SAAADI.

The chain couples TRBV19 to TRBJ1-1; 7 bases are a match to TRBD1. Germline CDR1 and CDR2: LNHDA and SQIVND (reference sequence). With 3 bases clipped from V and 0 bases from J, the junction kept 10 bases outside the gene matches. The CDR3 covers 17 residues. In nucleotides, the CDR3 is TGTGCCAGTAGTATGGGACAGACAAGACTAGTGAACACTGAAGCTTTCTTT. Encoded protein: CASSMGQTRLVNTEAFF.

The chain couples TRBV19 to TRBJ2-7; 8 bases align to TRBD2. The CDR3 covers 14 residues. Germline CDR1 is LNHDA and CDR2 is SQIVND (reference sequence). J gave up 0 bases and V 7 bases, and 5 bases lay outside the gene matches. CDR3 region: CASTAGGGSYEQYF. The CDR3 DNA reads TGTGCCAGTACCGCCGGGGGGGGCTCCTACGAGCAGTACTTC.

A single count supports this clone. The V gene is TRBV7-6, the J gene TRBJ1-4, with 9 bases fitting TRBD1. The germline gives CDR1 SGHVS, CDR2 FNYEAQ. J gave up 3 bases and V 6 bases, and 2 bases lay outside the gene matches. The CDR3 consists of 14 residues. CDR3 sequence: CASSRTGANEKLFF. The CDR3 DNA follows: TGTGCCAGCAGTCGGACAGGGGCTAATGAAAAACTGTTTTTT.

CDR3 DNA: TGTGCCAGCAGGGAGACGGTCAATTCACCCCTCCACTTT. Translating gives CASRETVNSPLHF. This chain uses TRBV6-5 with TRBJ1-6; no reliable D call. The CDR3 is made up of 13 amino acids. Germline CDR1 is MNHEY and CDR2 is SVGAGI. The germline V and J ends were trimmed by 6 bases and 7 bases, with 10 bases remaining between them.